This T cell receptor beta chain came from a study of T cell changes during pregnancy in multiple sclerosis. Germline CDR1 MDHEN, CDR2 SYDVKM. V shed 7 bases and J shed 1 base, with 20 bases lying between them. There are 17 residues in the CDR3. Here immunoSEQ multiplex PCR was the method, and the copy in TCRdb shows in-frame clones only, minus some. The sample has around 27,000 clones, approximately 90% seen once; the top ten hold about 0.64%. The chain joins TRBV28 to TRBJ1-5; perhaps TRBD1 as D (6 bases). Sequenced material: CD4+ T cells from peripheral blood mononuclear cells, taken in the first trimester of pregnancy. The receptor was isolated from a female donor with multiple sclerosis, enrolled in a pregnancy study. The CDR3 loop reads CASTDIYRVRSNQPQHF. The CDR3 nucleotides are TGTGCCAGCACCGACATCTACAGGGTAAGGAGCAATCAGCCCCAGCATTTT.